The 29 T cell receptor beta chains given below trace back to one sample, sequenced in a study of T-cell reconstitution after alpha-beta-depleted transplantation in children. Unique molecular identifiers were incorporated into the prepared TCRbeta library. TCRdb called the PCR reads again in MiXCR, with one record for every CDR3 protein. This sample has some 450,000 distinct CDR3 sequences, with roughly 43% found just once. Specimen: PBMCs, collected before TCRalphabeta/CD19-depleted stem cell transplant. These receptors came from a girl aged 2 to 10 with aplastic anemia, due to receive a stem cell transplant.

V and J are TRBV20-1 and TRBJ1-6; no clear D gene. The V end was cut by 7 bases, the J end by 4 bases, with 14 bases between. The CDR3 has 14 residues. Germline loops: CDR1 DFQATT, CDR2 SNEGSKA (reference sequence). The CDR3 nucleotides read TGCAGTGGGCGCCCGGGCCCTTATAATTCACCCCTCCACTTT. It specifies CSGRPGPYNSPLHF.

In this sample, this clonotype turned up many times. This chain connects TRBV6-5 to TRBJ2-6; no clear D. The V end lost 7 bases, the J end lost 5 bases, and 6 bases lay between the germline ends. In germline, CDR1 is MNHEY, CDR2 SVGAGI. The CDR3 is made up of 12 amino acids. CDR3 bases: TGTGCCAGCACCTCCAGGGCCAACGTCCTGACTTTC. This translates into CASTSRANVLTF.

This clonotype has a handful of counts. This CDR3 is CASSSTSSKNIQYF. The CDR3 region has the DNA TGTGCCAGCAGCTCCACTTCGTCCAAAAACATTCAGTACTTC. V is TRBV7-9 and J is TRBJ2-4, with unresolved D. Per the germline V gene, CDR1 is SEHNR and CDR2 is FQNEAQ (reference sequence). The CDR3 has 14 residues. V was shortened by 4 bases and J by 2 bases, with 9 bases between the two germline ends. Full variable domain (rest looked up from reference TRBV7-9 and TRBJ2-4): DTGVSQNPRHKITKRGQNVTFRCDPISEHNRLYWYRQTLGQGPEFLTYFQNEAQLEKSRLLSDRFSAERPKGSFSTLEIQRTEQGDSAMYLCASSSTSSKNIQYFGAGTRLSVL.

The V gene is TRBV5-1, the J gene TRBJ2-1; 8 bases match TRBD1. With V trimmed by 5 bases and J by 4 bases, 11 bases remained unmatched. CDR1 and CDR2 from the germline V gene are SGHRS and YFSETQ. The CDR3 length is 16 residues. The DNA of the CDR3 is TGCGCCAGCAGATATAGCCCGGGACAGGTGTACAATGAGCAGTTCTTC. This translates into CASRYSPGQVYNEQFF.

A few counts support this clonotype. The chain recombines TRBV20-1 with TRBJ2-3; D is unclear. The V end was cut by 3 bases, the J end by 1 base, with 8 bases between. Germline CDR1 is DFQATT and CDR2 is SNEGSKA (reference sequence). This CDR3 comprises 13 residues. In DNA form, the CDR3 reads TGCAGTGCTAGTAGGGTCGGCACAGATACGCAGTATTTT. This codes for CSASRVGTDTQYF.

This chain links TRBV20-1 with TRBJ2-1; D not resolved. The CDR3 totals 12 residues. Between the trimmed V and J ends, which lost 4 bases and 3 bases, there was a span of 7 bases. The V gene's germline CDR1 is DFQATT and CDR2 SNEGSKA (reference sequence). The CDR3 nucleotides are TGCAGTGCTAACCCAGTCTACAATGAGCAGTTCTTC. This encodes CSANPVYNEQFF.

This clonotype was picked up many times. Written as DNA, the CDR3 is TGCAGTGCCGGGAGAGGGGGGGCAGAGACCCAGTACTTC. Translating gives CSAGRGGAETQYF. The chain uses TRBV20-1 and TRBJ2-5; D perhaps matches TRBD2 (7 bases). Trimming left V 6 bases short and J 4 bases short, with 15 bases between. The germline V gene encodes CDR1 DFQATT and CDR2 SNEGSKA (reference sequence). CDR3 size: 13 residues.

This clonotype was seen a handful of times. CDR3 DNA sequence: TGTGCCAGTCGATATGGCGGCTCCTACGAGCAGTACTTC. Translated, it gives CASRYGGSYEQYF. The chain combines TRBV2 with TRBJ2-7, with D hard to call. Germline V gives CDR1 SNHLY, CDR2 FYNNEI. Trimming took 9 bases from V and 0 from J, leaving 12 bases between them. The CDR3 totals 13 residues.

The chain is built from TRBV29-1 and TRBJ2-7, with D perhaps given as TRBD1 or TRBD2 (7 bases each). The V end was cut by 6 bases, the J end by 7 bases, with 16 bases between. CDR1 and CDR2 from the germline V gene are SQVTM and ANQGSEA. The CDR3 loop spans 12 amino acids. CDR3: CSVQGGGREQYF. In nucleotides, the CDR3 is TGCAGCGTACAGGGAGGGGGCAGGGAGCAGTACTTC.

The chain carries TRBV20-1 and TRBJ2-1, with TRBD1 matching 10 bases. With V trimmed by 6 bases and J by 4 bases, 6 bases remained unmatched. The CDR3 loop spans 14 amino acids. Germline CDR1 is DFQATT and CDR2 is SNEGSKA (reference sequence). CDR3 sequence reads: CSARGQGRYNEQFF. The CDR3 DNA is TGCAGTGCGAGGGGACAGGGGCGGTACAATGAGCAGTTCTTC.

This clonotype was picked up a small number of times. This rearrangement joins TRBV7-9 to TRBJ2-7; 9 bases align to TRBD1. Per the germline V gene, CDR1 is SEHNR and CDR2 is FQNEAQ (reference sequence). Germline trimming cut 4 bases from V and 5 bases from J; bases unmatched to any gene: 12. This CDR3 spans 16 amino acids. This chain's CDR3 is CASSSRLGQGNDEQYF. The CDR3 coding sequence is TGTGCCAGCAGCTCCCGCCTCGGACAGGGGAACGACGAGCAGTACTTC.

CDR3 sequence reads: CASSSGGGHQPQHF. The CDR3 DNA follows: TGTGCCAGCAGCTCCGGGGGGGGGCATCAGCCCCAGCATTTT. The chain joins TRBV7-9 to TRBJ1-5; the D gene is possibly TRBD1 (6 bases). This CDR3 has 14 residues. Between the trimmed V and J ends, which lost 4 bases and 5 bases, there was a span of 12 bases. Per germline, CDR1 SEHNR and CDR2 FQNEAQ (reference sequence).

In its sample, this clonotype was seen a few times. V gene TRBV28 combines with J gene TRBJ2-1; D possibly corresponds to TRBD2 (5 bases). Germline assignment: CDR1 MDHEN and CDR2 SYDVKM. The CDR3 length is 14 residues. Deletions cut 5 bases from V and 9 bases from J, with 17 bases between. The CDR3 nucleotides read TGTGCCAGCAGTGCGACACTAGGAAAGGGTGAGCAGTTCTTC. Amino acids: CASSATLGKGEQFF.

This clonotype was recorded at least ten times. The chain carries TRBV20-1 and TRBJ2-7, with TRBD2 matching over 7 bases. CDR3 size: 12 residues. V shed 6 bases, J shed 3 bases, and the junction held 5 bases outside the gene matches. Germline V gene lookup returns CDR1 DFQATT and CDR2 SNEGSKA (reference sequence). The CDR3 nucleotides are TGCAGTGCCCCGAGCGGGATCTACGAGCAGTACTTC. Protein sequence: CSAPSGIYEQYF.

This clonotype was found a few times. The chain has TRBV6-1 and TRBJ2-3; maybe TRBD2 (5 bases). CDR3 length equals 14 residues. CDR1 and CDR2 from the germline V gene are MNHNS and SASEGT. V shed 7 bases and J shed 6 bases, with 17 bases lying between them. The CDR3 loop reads CASTTGGPADTQYF. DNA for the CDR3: TGTGCCAGCACCACGGGCGGGCCGGCTGATACGCAGTATTTT.

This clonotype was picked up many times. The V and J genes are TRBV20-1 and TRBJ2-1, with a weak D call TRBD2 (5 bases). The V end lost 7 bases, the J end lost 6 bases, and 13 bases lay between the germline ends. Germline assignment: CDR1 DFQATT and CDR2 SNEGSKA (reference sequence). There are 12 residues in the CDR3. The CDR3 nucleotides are TGCAGTGAGGGTGACGGGGTCAATGAGCAGTTCTTC. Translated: CSEGDGVNEQFF.

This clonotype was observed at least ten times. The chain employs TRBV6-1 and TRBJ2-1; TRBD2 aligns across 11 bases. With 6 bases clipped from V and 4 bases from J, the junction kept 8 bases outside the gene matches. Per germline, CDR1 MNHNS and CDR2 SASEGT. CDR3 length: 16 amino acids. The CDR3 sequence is CASSQTGTSGYNEQFF. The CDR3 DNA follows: TGTGCCAGCAGCCAGACAGGGACTAGCGGTTACAATGAGCAGTTCTTC.

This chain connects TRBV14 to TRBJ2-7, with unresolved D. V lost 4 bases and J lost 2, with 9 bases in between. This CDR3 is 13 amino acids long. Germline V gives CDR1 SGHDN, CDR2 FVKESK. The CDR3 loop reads CASSPLEPYEQYF. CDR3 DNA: TGTGCCAGCAGCCCGCTTGAACCCTACGAGCAGTACTTC.

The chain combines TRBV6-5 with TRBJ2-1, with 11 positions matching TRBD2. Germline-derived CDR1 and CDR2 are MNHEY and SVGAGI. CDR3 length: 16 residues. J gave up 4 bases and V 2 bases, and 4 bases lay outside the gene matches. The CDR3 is CASSYVLAGGYNEQFF. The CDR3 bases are TGTGCCAGCAGTTACGTCCTAGCGGGAGGTTACAATGAGCAGTTCTTC.

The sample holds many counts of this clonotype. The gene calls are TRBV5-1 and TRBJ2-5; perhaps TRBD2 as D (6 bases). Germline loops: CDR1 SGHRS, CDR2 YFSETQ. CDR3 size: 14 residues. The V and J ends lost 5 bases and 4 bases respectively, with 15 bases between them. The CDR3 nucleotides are TGCGCCAGCAGGGTTACTAGCTCCACAGAGACCCAGTACTTC. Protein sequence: CASRVTSSTETQYF.

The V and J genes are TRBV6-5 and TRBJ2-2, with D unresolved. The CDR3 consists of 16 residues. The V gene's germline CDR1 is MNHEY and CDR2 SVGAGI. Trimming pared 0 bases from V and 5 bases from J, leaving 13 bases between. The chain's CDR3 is CASSYSTRGSTGELFF. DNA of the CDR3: TGTGCCAGCAGTTACTCGACTCGCGGATCTACCGGGGAGCTGTTTTTT.

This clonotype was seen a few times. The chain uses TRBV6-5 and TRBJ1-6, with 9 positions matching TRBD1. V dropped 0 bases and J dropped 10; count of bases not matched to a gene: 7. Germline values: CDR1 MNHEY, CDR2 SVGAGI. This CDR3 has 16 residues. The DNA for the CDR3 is TGTGCCAGCAGTTACTCTTTTGTTGGACAGGGGTCACCCCTCCACTTT. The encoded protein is CASSYSFVGQGSPLHF.

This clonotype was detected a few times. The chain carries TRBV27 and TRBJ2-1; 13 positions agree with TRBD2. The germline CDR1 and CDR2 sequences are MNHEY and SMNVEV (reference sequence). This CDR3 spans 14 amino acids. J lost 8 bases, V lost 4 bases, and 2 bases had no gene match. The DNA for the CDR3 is TGTGCCAGCAGTTCCGGACTAGCGGGAGATGAGCAGTTCTTC. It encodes CASSSGLAGDEQFF.

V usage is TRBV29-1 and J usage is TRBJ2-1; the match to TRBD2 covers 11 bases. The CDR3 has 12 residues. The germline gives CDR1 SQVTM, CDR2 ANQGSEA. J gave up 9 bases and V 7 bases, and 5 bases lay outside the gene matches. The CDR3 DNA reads TGCAGCGCGACTAGCGGGATGGTTGAGCAGTTCTTC. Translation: CSATSGMVEQFF.

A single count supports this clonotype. CDR3 residues: CASSTGLAWYEQYF. DNA for the CDR3: TGTGCCAGCAGCACGGGACTAGCTTGGTACGAGCAGTACTTC. The J gene is TRBJ2-7, the V gene TRBV7-2; 9 nucleotides agree with TRBD2. After removal of 5 bases from V and 4 bases from J, the junction contained 6 bases not matched to a gene. Looked up from germline, CDR1 is SGHTA and CDR2 is FQGNSA. The CDR3 sequence is 14 residues long. Filled out from reference TRBV7-2 and TRBJ2-7, the complete variable domain reads GAGVSQSPSNKVTEKGKDVELRCDPISGHTALYWYRQSLGQGLEFLIYFQGNSAPDKSGLPSDRFSAERTGGSVSTLTIQRTQQEDSAVYLCASSTGLAWYEQYFGPGTRLTVT.

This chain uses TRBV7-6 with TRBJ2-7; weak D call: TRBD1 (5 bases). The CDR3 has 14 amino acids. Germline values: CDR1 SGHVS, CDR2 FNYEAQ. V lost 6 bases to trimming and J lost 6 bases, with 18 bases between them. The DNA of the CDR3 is TGTGCCAGCAGTCCCAGGGCCGTATCCCTCGAGCAGTACTTC. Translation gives CASSPRAVSLEQYF.

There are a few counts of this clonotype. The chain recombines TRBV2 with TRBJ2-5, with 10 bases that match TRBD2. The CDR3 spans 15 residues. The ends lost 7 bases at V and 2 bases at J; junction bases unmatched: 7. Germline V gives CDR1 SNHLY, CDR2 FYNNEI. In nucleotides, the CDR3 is TGTGCCAGCACCTTAGCGGGAGGCCTTCAAGAGACCCAGTACTTC. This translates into CASTLAGGLQETQYF.

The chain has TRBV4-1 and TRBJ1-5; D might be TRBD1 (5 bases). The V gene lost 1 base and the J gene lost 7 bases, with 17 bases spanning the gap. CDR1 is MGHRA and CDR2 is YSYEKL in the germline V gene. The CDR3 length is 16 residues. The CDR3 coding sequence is TGCGCCAGCAGCCAAGGGGACCGCTCAACCTCCCAGCCCCAGCATTTT. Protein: CASSQGDRSTSQPQHF.

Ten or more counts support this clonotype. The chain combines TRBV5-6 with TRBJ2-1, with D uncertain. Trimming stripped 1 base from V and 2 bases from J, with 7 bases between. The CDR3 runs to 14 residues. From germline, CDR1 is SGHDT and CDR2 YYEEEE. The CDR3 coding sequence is TGTGCCAGCAGCTTGTTGCACCCCTACAATGAGCAGTTCTTC. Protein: CASSLLHPYNEQFF.